This T cell receptor beta chain was captured by sequencing in a study of blood T cell repertoires in COVID-19. Whole-study context: PBMCs, B-cell-depleted T cells, or T cells provided the cDNA or gDNA that made up the material.

Clinical histories supplied by participants themselves formed the basis of cohort assignment. CDR3 length: 15 amino acids. Germline V lookup: CDR1 SGHAT, CDR2 FQNNGV. V gave up 6 bases and J gave up 3 bases, with 14 bases separating them. Original analysis: Cell counts per sample came from amplifying reference gene primers. Assay used: immunoSEQ multiplex PCR; TCRdb lists only in-frame clones, some missing. The D gene and trimming were derived from the DNA, and the V and J assignments and clone size from that table. The repertoire has more than 300,000 clones, 92% of them found once; the top ten carry roughly 18%.

The chain joins TRBV11-2 to TRBJ2-2; D may be TRBD1 (6 bases). The origin of this receptor is a woman aged 25 to 45 who had recovered from COVID-19. The sequenced sample consisted of PBMCs or T cells enriched from blood (not recorded which). The CDR3 region has the DNA TGTGCCAGCAGGCCGACAGGAGCATACACCGGGGAGCTGTTTTTT. The encoded protein is CASRPTGAYTGELFF.